These 8 T cell receptor beta chains share one sample of origin, sequenced in a study of patients and donors after allogeneic stem cell transplantation. TCRdb reanalysed the RT-PCR reads using MiXCR and keeps one entry per CDR3 protein. This table has some 880,000 distinct CDR3 sequences, 18% appearing once. Material: blood, either unsorted or a sorted T cell fraction (not recorded which). These receptor sequences come from a human donor who was either an allogeneic HSCT recipient or a stem cell or donor lymphocyte infusion donor (not recorded which). It is not recorded whose cells these are; they may come from a transplant donor.

In this sample, this clonotype turned up a few times. The chain links TRBV7-9 to TRBJ2-7; maybe TRBD2 (6 bases). The CDR3 contains 12 residues. V gave up 6 bases and J gave up 3 bases, with 9 bases separating them. Germline CDR1 SEHNR, CDR2 FQNEAQ (reference sequence). This CDR3 is CASSWTIYEQYF. DNA of the CDR3: TGTGCCAGCAGTTGGACTATCTACGAGCAGTACTTC.

In its sample, this clonotype was seen a few times. This sequence joins TRBV7-9 and TRBJ2-1, with 8 bases matching TRBD2. The CDR3 contains 16 residues. Germline CDR1 is SEHNR and CDR2 is FQNEAQ (reference sequence). V gave up 2 bases and J gave up 4 bases; unmatched junction bases: 7. The chain's CDR3 is CASSLKAGGYYNEQFF. The DNA for the CDR3 is TGTGCCAGCAGCTTAAAGGCGGGGGGCTATTACAATGAGCAGTTCTTC.

The CDR3, as DNA: TGCAGTGCTCTCACATGGGGCAGGGTGAACGAGCAGTACTTC. It is translated as CSALTWGRVNEQYF. The chain uses TRBV20-1 and TRBJ2-7, with D perhaps matching TRBD1 (5 bases). Trimming shortened V by 5 bases and J by 5 bases, and 19 bases separated the two germline ends. CDR1 and CDR2 (germline): DFQATT, SNEGSKA (reference sequence). The CDR3 consists of 14 residues.

This clonotype was seen only a few times. The chain recombines TRBV3-1 with TRBJ2-3; TRBD2 might be the D (5 bases). The V gene lost 4 bases and the J gene lost 4 bases, with 18 bases spanning the gap. There are 16 residues in the CDR3. The V gene's germline CDR1 is LGHDT and CDR2 YNNKEL (reference sequence). The CDR3 DNA follows: TGTGCCAGCAGCCCACCTGGAGGAAGGGCTGCAGATACGCAGTATTTT. Translation gives CASSPPGGRAADTQYF.

The V call is TRBV5-6, the J call TRBJ1-1, with D hard to call. The CDR3 has 13 amino acids. V was cut by 4 bases and J by 3 bases, with 10 bases left in between. The germline gives CDR1 SGHDT, CDR2 YYEEEE. This CDR3 is CASSASGYTEAFF. The CDR3 bases are TGTGCCAGCAGCGCCTCCGGGTACACTGAAGCTTTCTTT. The full variable domain, with the rest looked up from reference TRBV5-6 and TRBJ1-1, is DAGVTQSPTHLIKTRGQQVTLRCSPKSGHDTVSWYQQALGQGPQFIFQYYEEEERQRGNFPDRFSGHQFPNYSSELNVNALLLGDSALYLCASSASGYTEAFFGQGTRLTVV.

The chain joins TRBV11-2 to TRBJ1-1, with D uncertain. The CDR3 has 12 residues. V lost 4 bases, J lost 4 bases, and 7 bases lay in between. CDR1 and CDR2 (germline): SGHAT, FQNNGV. The CDR3 nucleotides read TGTGCCAGCAGCTCGCTGAGCACTGAAGCTTTCTTT. It codes for CASSSLSTEAFF.

In its sample, this clonotype was seen many times. This chain joins TRBV5-1 and TRBJ2-1, with D possibly matching TRBD2 (5 bases). Germline lookup yields CDR1 SGHRS and CDR2 YFSETQ. The CDR3 has 17 residues. The ends were cut back, 6 bases at V and 4 bases at J, with 23 bases in the middle. The DNA for the CDR3 is TGCGCCAGCACCCCGGCCTTAGCGTTGGGTCGGTACAATGAGCAGTTCTTC. Amino acids: CASTPALALGRYNEQFF.

There are a few counts of this clonotype. CDR3 DNA: TGTGCCAGCAGCTTAGCGGCTAGCGGGGGACTAGCCAAAAACATTCAGTACTTC. It codes for CASSLAASGGLAKNIQYF. The genes are TRBV7-2 and TRBJ2-4; 10 bases are shared with TRBD2. V shed 0 bases, J shed 0 bases, and the junction held 5 bases outside the gene matches. The CDR3 consists of 18 residues. From germline, CDR1 is SGHTA and CDR2 FQGNSA.